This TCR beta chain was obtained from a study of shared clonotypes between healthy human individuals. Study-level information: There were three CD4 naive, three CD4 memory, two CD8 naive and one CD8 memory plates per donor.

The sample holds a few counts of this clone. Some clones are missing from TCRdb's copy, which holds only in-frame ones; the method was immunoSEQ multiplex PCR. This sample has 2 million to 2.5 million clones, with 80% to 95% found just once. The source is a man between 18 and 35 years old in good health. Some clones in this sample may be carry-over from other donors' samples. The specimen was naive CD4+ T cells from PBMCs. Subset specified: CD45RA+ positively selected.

The DNA for the CDR3 is TGTGCCTACACATGGACAGGGGGGTATGAAAAACTGTTTTTT. It encodes CAYTWTGGYEKLFF. The chain is built from TRBV30 and TRBJ1-4, with 10 positions matching TRBD1. Per the germline V gene, CDR1 is GTSNPN and CDR2 is SVGIG (reference sequence). The CDR3 extends over 14 amino acids. Unmatched junction bases numbered 8, after V lost 7 bases and J lost 6 bases.